This TCR beta chain was identified during a study of blood T cell repertoires in COVID-19. Trimming removed 5 bases at V and 6 bases at J, with 18 bases between. The CDR3 sequence is 15 residues long. Germline V gives CDR1 SEHNR, CDR2 FQNEAQ (reference sequence). TCRdb's table, derived via immunoSEQ multiplex PCR, lists solely in-frame clones and lacks some. The profile shows hundreds of thousands of clones, approximately 80% of them singletons. The specimen was peripheral blood. This receptor was obtained from a woman aged 80 or over with acute or convalescent COVID-19. This chain joins TRBV7-9 and TRBJ2-3; possible D gene TRBD1, 5 bases. DNA for the CDR3: TGTGCCAGCAGCCCTCTCCTTCAGGGTTTGGATACGCAGTATTTT. Amino acids: CASSPLLQGLDTQYF.